Sequencing of this T cell receptor (beta chain) was carried out in a study of T cell repertoires in cytomegalovirus infection. Study in general: Shared public TCR beta signatures pointed to both CMV infection and a matching HLA type. Study conclusions and caveats: Identification of carriers of CMV plus the relevant HLA was achieved through cumulative public TCR beta family frequency. In two of eight donors, the top clonotype was HLA-C-restricted CMV-specific.

Via MiXCR, TCRdb re-called the reads, giving one row per CDR3 protein. The sample contains fewer than 200,000 distinct CDR3 sequences, around 15% of which appear only once. Per germline, CDR1 SGHTA and CDR2 FQGNSA. V lost 5 bases and J lost 5; bases outside the gene matches: 12. This CDR3 region has 15 residues. This clonotype was observed many times. Its specificity is unknown. The chain is built from TRBV7-2 and TRBJ2-7; 7 nucleotides line up with TRBD2. Sequenced material: PBMCs. This TCR was recovered from a human donor in good health (CMV status not recorded). Some clones in this sample may be carry-over from other donors' samples. The CDR3 nucleotides are TGTGCCAGCAGCGTCGCCGGGACTACGGTCCACGAGCAGTACTTC. Protein sequence: CASSVAGTTVHEQYF.